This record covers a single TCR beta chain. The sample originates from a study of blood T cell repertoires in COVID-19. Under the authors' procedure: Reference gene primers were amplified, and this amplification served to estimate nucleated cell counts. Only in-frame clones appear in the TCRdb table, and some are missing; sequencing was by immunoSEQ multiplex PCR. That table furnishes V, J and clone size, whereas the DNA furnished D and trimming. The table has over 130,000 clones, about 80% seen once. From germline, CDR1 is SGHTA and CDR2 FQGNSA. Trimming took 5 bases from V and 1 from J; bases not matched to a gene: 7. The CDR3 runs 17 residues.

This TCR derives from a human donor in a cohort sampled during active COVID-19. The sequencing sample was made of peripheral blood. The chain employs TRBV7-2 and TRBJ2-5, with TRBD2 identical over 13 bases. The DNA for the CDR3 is TGTGCCAGCAGCCCTGATTGGACTAGCGGGGGCCAAGAGACCCAGTACTTC. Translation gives CASSPDWTSGGQETQYF.